The clone carrying this TCR beta chain came up a few times. Trimming pared 0 bases from V and 10 bases from J, leaving 9 bases between. CDR3 size: 12 residues. Germline values: CDR1 MDHEN, CDR2 SYDVKM. In TCRdb, the 5' RACE reads were re-called with MiXCR into one record per CDR3 protein. The table includes around 180,000 distinct CDR3 sequences, around 18% detected once. These data belong to a study of T-cell memory formation after mild COVID-19. Sequencing input: PBMCs or a T cell subset sorted from them (not recorded which). The clonotype originates from a man younger than 35 who had mild COVID-19 (a few samples of this study predate the infection). Cell type and time point are not known. The V and J genes are TRBV28 and TRBJ1-1; D is undetermined. The CDR3 here is CASSLWLVGAFF. The CDR3 bases are TGTGCCAGCAGTTTATGGCTAGTTGGAGCTTTCTTT.